The T cell receptor beta chain described here comes from a study of persistence of HIV-infected CD4 T cells. In the study overall: Multiple blood draws of up to roughly 200 mL, except two donors with single leukapheresis. Study results and limitations: Degenerate expanded CDR3beta sequences were enriched among CMV- and Gag-responding cells.

Regarding this clone: As yet, its antigen is unknown.

This was the immunoSEQ version 4 assay in survey mode. Genomic DNA was diluted to 10 ng/uL, up to about 1 ug per sample. The repertoire was sequenced with immunoSEQ multiplex PCR; TCRdb's copy has only in-frame clones and lacks some. The sample has about 64,000 clones; just under 75% are singletons. The stimulus was an HIV-1 Gag 15-mer peptide pool, roughly 1 ug/peptide/mL. CD40L-negative CD69-negative CD45RO-high memory CD4+ T cells were sorted as populations depleted of antigen-responding cells. Anti-CD28/CD49d costimulation, CD40-blocking antibody and enfuvirtide were given to CD8-depleted PBMCs for about 18 hours. The CDR3 consists of 14 residues. Germline V gene data show CDR1 as MNHEY and CDR2 as SVGAGI. V was trimmed by 2 bases and J by 0 bases, leaving 8 bases between them.

The sample here was CD4+ T cells sorted from PBMCs after 18-hour stimulation, taken from a patient who received antiretroviral therapy. The TCR sequence derives from an adult man with HIV who was CMV-seropositive. The J gene is TRBJ2-7, the V gene TRBV6-5; no clear D. The CDR3 region is CASSYNGYSYEQYF. DNA of the CDR3: TGTGCCAGCAGTTACAACGGATACTCCTACGAGCAGTACTTC.